The rows below give T cell receptor beta chains drawn from one sample of a study of shared clonotypes between healthy human individuals. Only in-frame clones appear in the TCRdb table, and some are missing; sequencing was by immunoSEQ multiplex PCR. Here the sample spans approximately 740,000 clones, roughly 70% being singletons. Sequenced: memory CD4+ T cells sorted from blood. The origin of the receptors is a woman aged 25 to 39 in good health. Both conserved end residues are part of each CDR3. The D gene is left open where the match is weak. Not every row has a clone size; where given, it reads once, few, many or a size class.

>TRBJ2-7|NA|TRBV5-6|16|TRBD2
CASSLGFSAGGDEQYF
TGTGCCAGCAGCTTGGGGTTTTCGGCGGGGGGTGACGAGCAGTACTTC
>TRBJ2-1|NA|TRBV5-1|14|NA
CASSPGTDYNEQFF
TGCGCCAGCAGCCCGGGGACGGATTACAATGAGCAGTTCTTC
>TRBJ1-5|NA|TRBV4-1|17|TRBD1
CASSQWGTGGGLEPQHF
TGCGCCAGCAGCCAATGGGGCACAGGGGGCGGGTTGGAGCCCCAGCATTTT
>TRBJ2-7|few|TRBV6-5|16|TRBD2
CASSSHGLAVLYEQYF
TGTGCCAGCAGTTCTCATGGACTAGCGGTCTTATACGAGCAGTACTTC
>TRBJ2-3|NA|TRBV30|14|TRBD2
CAWRERERTDTQYF
TGTGCCTGGAGGGAGCGGGAGCGAACAGATACGCAGTATTTT
>TRBJ2-2|NA|TRBV6-5|13|NA
CASSLPYAGELFF
TGTGCCAGCAGTTTGCCCTACGCCGGGGAGCTGTTTTTT
>TRBJ2-1|NA|TRBV20-1|11|TRBD2
CSANLGREQFF
TGCAGTGCGAACCTCGGGAGGGAGCAGTTCTTC
>TRBJ2-3|NA|TRBV5-4|16|TRBD2
CASSNRLAGTTDTQYF
TGTGCCAGCAGCAACCGACTAGCGGGGACCACAGATACGCAGTATTTT
>TRBJ2-5|NA|TRBV5-1|12|NA
CASRQGGETQYF
TGCGCCAGCAGACAGGGGGGGGAGACCCAGTACTTC
>TRBJ1-2|NA|TRBV4-1|14|NA
CASSGKQGKGGYTF
TGCGCCAGCAGCGGAAAACAGGGTAAAGGTGGCTACACCTTC
>TRBJ2-7|NA|TRBV27|17|NA
CASSPRPPGHLSYEQYF
TGTGCCAGCAGTCCGAGACCACCGGGACATCTCTCCTACGAGCAGTACTTC
>TRBJ1-3|NA|TRBV15|16|NA
CATSRDLVSSGNTIYF
TGTGCCACCAGCAGAGATTTGGTGAGCTCTGGAAACACCATATATTTT
>TRBJ2-5|NA|TRBV5-1|15|NA
CASSSATRFQETQYF
TGCGCCAGCAGCTCGGCGACTAGATTCCAAGAGACCCAGTACTTC
>TRBJ2-5|NA|TRBV7-3|16|NA
CASSAQSSGSAETQYF
TGTGCCAGCAGCGCGCAATCGTCGGGTAGTGCCGAGACCCAGTACTTC
>TRBJ2-7|few|TRBV6-1|14|NA
CASSVGTPDYEQYF
TGTGCCAGCAGTGTCGGGACGCCAGACTACGAGCAGTACTTC